The 27 T cell receptor beta chains given below trace back to one sample, sequenced in a study of read filtering for tumor transcriptome and immune sequencing. Molecular barcoded adaptors covering alpha/delta and beta/gamma chains were used on 400 to 450 ng RNA. Via MiXCR, TCRdb re-called the reads, giving one row per CDR3 protein. The table lists over 45,000 distinct CDR3 sequences, under 25% of them singletons. The material sequenced was a population of CD138-negative cells sorted from bone marrow. Receptors originate from a donor at least 40 years old with multiple myeloma.

There are many counts of this clonotype. V gene TRBV12-3 or TRBV12-4 combines with J gene TRBJ2-1; D not resolved. V was pared by 6 bases and J by 8 bases, with 17 bases between. The CDR3 is 14 amino acids. CDR3 amino acids: CASRPLRRSDEQFF. CDR3 nucleotide sequence: TGTGCCAGCAGGCCCCTGAGGAGATCCGATGAGCAGTTCTTC.

This clonotype was observed at least ten times. V usage is TRBV10-3 and J usage is TRBJ2-3, with TRBD1 matching over 7 bases. CDR3 length equals 15 residues. The V gene end was trimmed by 5 bases and the J gene end by 1 base; junction bases not matched to a gene: 6. The germline V gene encodes CDR1 ENHRY and CDR2 SYGVKD. In nucleotides, the CDR3 is TGTGCCATCAGTCAACCCGGACAGGGCACAGATACGCAGTATTTT. Its translation is CAISQPGQGTDTQYF.

This clonotype was seen ten or more times. The rearrangement links TRBV28 to TRBJ1-4; TRBD1 matches 7 bases. With 10 bases clipped from V and 4 bases from J, the junction kept 6 bases outside the gene matches. This CDR3 has 13 residues. The germline CDR1 and CDR2 sequences are MDHEN and SYDVKM. CDR3 coding DNA: TGTGCCATCCGGGACAGCTATAATGAAAAACTGTTTTTT. It encodes CAIRDSYNEKLFF. Looking up the rest from reference TRBV28 and TRBJ1-4 gives the full variable domain: DVKVTQSSRYLVKRTGEKVFLECVQDMDHENMFWYRQDPGLGLRLIYFSYDVKMKEKGDIPEGYSVSREKKERFSLILESASTNQTSMYLCAIRDSYNEKLFFGSGTQLSVL.

Many counts were recorded for this clonotype. The chain employs TRBV5-1 and TRBJ2-7, with D maybe TRBD2 (5 bases). The CDR3 spans 15 residues. Germline CDR1 SGHRS, CDR2 YFSETQ. Trimming shortened V by 0 bases and J by 0 bases, and 10 bases separated the two germline ends. Written as DNA, the CDR3 is TGCGCCAGCAGCTTGGAGATCGGGATCTCCTACGAGCAGTACTTC. Translating it yields CASSLEIGISYEQYF.

This clonotype was seen at least ten times. The chain uses TRBV29-1 and TRBJ2-1, with 8 nucleotides matching TRBD2. Unmatched junction bases numbered 7, after V lost 5 bases and J lost 7 bases. The CDR3 has 13 residues. CDR1 SQVTM and CDR2 ANQGSEA come from the germline V gene. The CDR3 region is CSVSSGSVNEQFF. The CDR3, as DNA: TGCAGCGTTTCCAGCGGGAGTGTGAATGAGCAGTTCTTC.

This clonotype was found many times. The gene calls are TRBV6-1 and TRBJ1-6; the D is unclear. CDR1 is MNHNS and CDR2 is SASEGT in the germline V gene. Trimming took 3 bases from V and 10 from J, leaving 10 bases between them. This CDR3 contains 13 residues. In DNA form, the CDR3 reads TGTGCCAGCAGTGACCTCCAAGTATCACCCCTCCACTTT. It is translated as CASSDLQVSPLHF.

In the case of this clonotype: No conserved phenylalanine or tryptophan is present at the end of the CDR3, so a read error is the likely explanation. The chain combines TRBV6-2 or TRBV6-3 with TRBJ2-7; D remains ambiguous. CDR3 length: 11 amino acids. V was cut by 7 bases and J by 0 bases, with 4 bases left in between. Germline CDR1 is MNHEY and CDR2 is SVGEGT. CDR3 amino acids: CASISSYEQYL. The CDR3, as DNA: TGTGCCAGCATCAGCTCCTACGAGCAGTACCTC.

This clonotype was counted ten times or more. The chain carries TRBV3-1 and TRBJ2-7; weak D call: TRBD1 (5 bases). V was trimmed by 0 bases and J by 5 bases, leaving 8 bases between them. The CDR3 is 13 amino acids. Germline V CDR1 and CDR2: LGHDT, YNNKEL (reference sequence). In nucleotides, the CDR3 is TGTGCCAGCAGCCAAGACACAGGAAACGAGCAGTACTTC. As protein: CASSQDTGNEQYF.

The chain is built from TRBV4-2 and TRBJ2-2; D uncertain. V gave up 1 base and J gave up 5 bases, with 2 bases separating them. The germline V gene encodes CDR1 LGHNA and CDR2 YNFKEQ. The CDR3 sequence is 12 residues long. The DNA for the CDR3 is TGTGCCAGCAGCCAAGGGACCGGGGAGCTGTTTTTT. It yields the protein CASSQGTGELFF.

This clonotype was recorded many times. The V and J genes are TRBV25-1 and TRBJ2-6; the match to TRBD2 covers 7 bases. Germline V gene sequence: CDR1 MGHDK, CDR2 SYGVNS. This CDR3 is built from 18 residues. The J segment lost 0 bases and the V segment lost 0 bases, leaving 5 bases of the junction unmatched. This CDR3 reads CASSEYGGYASGANVLTF. The DNA for the CDR3 is TGTGCCAGCAGTGAATACGGGGGGTACGCCTCTGGGGCCAACGTCCTGACTTTC. Full variable domain (outside the CDR3, taken from reference TRBV25-1 and TRBJ2-6): EADIYQTPRYLVIGTGKKITLECSQTMGHDKMYWYQQDPGMELHLIHYSYGVNSTEKGDLSSESTVSRIRTEHFPLTLESARPSHTSQYLCASSEYGGYASGANVLTFGAGSRLTVL.

Ten or more counts support this clonotype. The chain uses TRBV27 and TRBJ2-7; 8 nucleotides match TRBD2. V gave up 8 bases and J gave up 1 base; unmatched junction bases: 7. In germline, CDR1 is MNHEY, CDR2 SMNVEV (reference sequence). The CDR3 covers 14 residues. The CDR3, as DNA: TGTGCCAGCCGGGTCGGGAGGGAATCCTACGAGCAGTACTTC. It encodes CASRVGRESYEQYF.

The chain combines TRBV29-1 with TRBJ2-1, with D unclear. CDR3 size: 13 residues. Germline V gives CDR1 SQVTM, CDR2 ANQGSEA. V lost 1 base and J lost 9, with 13 bases in between. CDR3 loop: CSVEVTLSSEQFF. CDR3 bases: TGCAGCGTTGAAGTCACTCTGAGTTCTGAGCAGTTCTTC.

This clonotype came up many times. The chain combines TRBV18 with TRBJ1-1; D possibly corresponds to TRBD1 (5 bases). Trimming stripped 4 bases from V and 0 bases from J, with 12 bases between. The CDR3 contains 15 residues. Looked up from germline, CDR1 is KGHSH and CDR2 is LQKENI. CDR3 loop: CASSLRDALNTEAFF. The CDR3 region has the DNA TGTGCCAGCTCACTCCGGGACGCCTTGAACACTGAAGCTTTCTTT.

This clonotype appeared many times. This rearrangement joins TRBV29-1 to TRBJ1-1; 7 nucleotides match TRBD1. CDR3 length: 11 amino acids. Per germline, CDR1 SQVTM and CDR2 ANQGSEA. V lost 3 bases to trimming and J lost 9 bases; unmatched junction nucleotides: 4. CDR3 loop: CSVDQTGKAFF. The CDR3 nucleotides read TGCAGCGTTGACCAGACAGGGAAAGCTTTCTTT.

The table lists this clonotype with many counts. The V call is TRBV6-5, the J call TRBJ1-4; TRBD1 matches 12 bases. V gave up 2 bases and J gave up 11 bases; unmatched junction bases: 3. Germline lookup yields CDR1 MNHEY and CDR2 SVGAGI. This CDR3 comprises 14 residues. The CDR3 DNA sequence: TGTGCCAGCAGTTACGGGACAGGGGGCTTCAAACTGTTTTTT. Residues: CASSYGTGGFKLFF.

This clonotype was counted a few times. The J gene is TRBJ2-3, the V gene TRBV7-9, with TRBD2 identical over 15 bases. The V gene's germline CDR1 is SEHNR and CDR2 FQNEAQ (reference sequence). This CDR3 is 16 amino acids long. V gave up 5 bases and J gave up 5 bases; unmatched junction bases: 5. CDR3 sequence: CASSDRTSGRVDTQYF. DNA of the CDR3: TGTGCCAGCAGCGACCGGACTAGCGGGAGGGTAGATACGCAGTATTTT.

This clonotype was counted between two and nine times. This may stem from a read error, because a much larger clone lies one nucleotide away. The chain has TRBV27 and TRBJ2-1; 12 bases align to TRBD2. Germline V gene sequence: CDR1 MNHEY, CDR2 SMNVEV (reference sequence). The CDR3 is 18 residues long. V gave up 5 bases and J gave up 7 bases; unmatched junction bases: 15. The CDR3 DNA is TGTGCCAGCAGTGCACCCGGGGCTAGCGGGGGGGCAAGGAATGAGCAGTTCTTC. Its protein is CASSAPGASGGARNEQFF.

In regard to this clonotype: This clone may be a read error of a much larger clone one base away. This chain connects TRBV19 to TRBJ2-2; perhaps TRBD1 as D (5 bases). The CDR3 is made up of 14 amino acids. Per the germline V gene, CDR1 is LNHDA and CDR2 is SQIVND (reference sequence). V shed 3 bases and J shed 4 bases, with 9 bases lying between them. The DNA of the CDR3 is TGTGCCAGTAGTATGGGGCTGAGCACCGGGGAGCTGTTTTTT. It yields the protein CASSMGLSTGELFF.

This clonotype was recorded many times. The chain couples TRBV6-6 to TRBJ1-1, with TRBD1 as a possible D gene (6 bases). V lost 6 bases, J lost 1 base, and 12 bases lay in between. CDR1 is MNHNY and CDR2 is SVGAGI in the germline V gene (reference sequence). CDR3 length equals 14 residues. The CDR3 coding sequence is TGTGCCAGCAGCCTCCGACAGGAGAACACTGAAGCTTTCTTT. Translation gives CASSLRQENTEAFF.

Concerning this clonotype: A much larger clone differs by one base, so this may be a read error. The chain is built from TRBV28 and TRBJ2-5; 15 nucleotides match TRBD2. CDR1 is MDHEN and CDR2 is SYDVKM in the germline V gene. The CDR3 length is 20 residues. The CDR3 DNA follows: TGTGCCAGCAGTCGGGGACTAGCGGGAGGCCGTTCGGCTAAACAAGAGATCCAGTACTTC. The encoded protein is CASSRGLAGGRSAKQEIQYF. Supplemented by reference TRBV28 and TRBJ2-5, the full variable domain reads DVKVTQSSRYLVKRTGEKVFLECVQDMDHENMFWYRQDPGLGLRLIYFSYDVKMKEKGDIPEGYSVSREKKERFSLILESASTNQTSMYLCASSRGLAGGRSAKQEIQYFGPGTRLLVL.

This clonotype occurred many times. This rearrangement joins TRBV20-1 to TRBJ1-4; D is possibly TRBD1 (5 bases). The germline gives CDR1 DFQATT, CDR2 SNEGSKA (reference sequence). Trimming left V 5 bases short and J 7 bases short, with 14 bases between. The CDR3 consists of 13 residues. CDR3 coding DNA: TGCAGTGCTCAGACAGTCAAGGGTGAAAAACTGTTTTTT. This codes for CSAQTVKGEKLFF.

The sample holds a few counts of this clonotype. This may stem from a read error, because a much larger clone lies one nucleotide away. This chain joins TRBV20-1 and TRBJ1-1, with a tentative D call TRBD1 (5 bases). The CDR3 is made up of 14 amino acids. Trimming took off 0 bases at V and 5 bases at J, with 13 bases between the two ends. Germline CDR1 and CDR2: DFQATT and SNEGSKA (reference sequence). The CDR3 region is CSARDFHAGTEAFF. In nucleotides, the CDR3 is TGCAGTGCTAGAGATTTCCACGCAGGGACTGAAGCTTTCTTT.

This clonotype was observed at least ten times. V usage is TRBV20-1 and J usage is TRBJ2-7; 9 bases are shared with TRBD1. Germline V CDR1 and CDR2: DFQATT, SNEGSKA (reference sequence). This CDR3 spans 17 amino acids. V shed 0 bases and J 0 bases; nucleotides not matched to a gene: 9. The CDR3 sequence is CSAREDGGTGYSYEQYF. CDR3 DNA: TGCAGTGCTAGAGAAGATGGTGGGACAGGGTACTCCTACGAGCAGTACTTC.

At least ten counts were recorded for this clonotype. V usage is TRBV4-1 and J usage is TRBJ1-1, with TRBD1 identical over 10 bases. The length of the CDR3 is 19 residues. CDR1 is MGHRA and CDR2 is YSYEKL in the germline V gene. V lost 0 bases, J lost 5 bases, and 15 bases stayed unmatched. The CDR3 DNA is TGCGCCAGCAGCCAAGATAGGGGGACAGGGGCGAACGGGGGGACTGAAGCTTTCTTT. This codes for CASSQDRGTGANGGTEAFF.

This clonotype occurred many times. The chain has TRBV5-8 and TRBJ2-2; the match to TRBD1 covers 9 bases. Germline CDR1 is SGHTS and CDR2 is YDEGEE. Germline trimming cut 5 bases from V and 4 bases from J; bases unmatched to any gene: 9. This CDR3 comprises 16 residues. In nucleotides, the CDR3 is TGTGCCAGCAGATCCACCGGGACAGGGATCACCGGGGAGCTGTTTTTT. Translating it yields CASRSTGTGITGELFF.

Within the sample, this clonotype is medium-sized. This sequence joins TRBV19 and TRBJ2-1; TRBD1 agrees at 9 bases. CDR3 length equals 14 residues. V shed 6 bases, J shed 6 bases, and the junction held 6 bases outside the gene matches. In germline, CDR1 is LNHDA, CDR2 SQIVND (reference sequence). This CDR3 is CASSFSTGGNEQFF. Written as DNA, the CDR3 is TGTGCCAGTAGCTTTTCGACAGGGGGCAATGAGCAGTTCTTC.

In its sample, this clonotype was seen many times. The genes are TRBV6-5 and TRBJ2-7, with 13 bases that match TRBD2. The CDR3 extends over 15 amino acids. V was pared by 6 bases and J by 6 bases, with 8 bases of the junction left unmatched. Germline V CDR1 and CDR2: MNHEY, SVGAGI. CDR3 nucleotides: TGTGCCAGCAGCAAACTAGCGGGAGGGCCCCGCGAGCAGTACTTC. Encoded protein: CASSKLAGGPREQYF.